These 15 T cell receptor beta chains originate from one sample sequenced in a study of human thymus T cells. Clones were read by immunoSEQ multiplex PCR, and TCRdb kept only the in-frame ones, dropping some. The table records about 44,000 clones, over 85% of them present only once. The sequencing input was blood. The receptors here all came from a boy younger than two with a congenital heart defect but otherwise immunologically healthy.

The chain recombines TRBV13 with TRBJ2-1; 9 nucleotides agree with TRBD2. The CDR3 is made up of 15 amino acids. V trimming: 2 bases; J trimming: 2 bases; junction bases outside the gene matches: 1. CDR1 and CDR2 from the germline V gene are PRHDT and FYEKMQ (reference sequence). CDR3 sequence reads: CASSLRGGAYNEQFF. DNA of the CDR3: TGTGCCAGCAGCTTACGCGGGGGGGCCTACAATGAGCAGTTCTTC.

This chain uses TRBV5-8 with TRBJ2-6; 8 nucleotides agree with TRBD1. The J segment lost 4 bases and the V segment lost 4 bases, leaving 4 bases of the junction unmatched. Germline V gene lookup returns CDR1 SGHTS and CDR2 YDEGEE. CDR3 length: 15 residues. The CDR3 bases are TGTGCCAGCAGCACCAGGACAGGGGGGGCCAACGTCCTGACTTTC. Protein: CASSTRTGGANVLTF.

This chain uses TRBV7-2 with TRBJ2-2; 8 nucleotides align to TRBD1. The ends lost 5 bases at V and 4 bases at J; junction bases unmatched: 9. The CDR3 loop spans 16 amino acids. Germline CDR1 SGHTA, CDR2 FQGNSA. Here the CDR3 reads CASSKQTGASTGELFF. The CDR3 DNA follows: TGTGCCAGCAGCAAACAGACAGGGGCCTCCACCGGGGAGCTGTTTTTT.

V usage is TRBV6-5 and J usage is TRBJ1-3, with a possible D match to TRBD1 (5 bases). The germline V gene has CDR1 MNHEY and CDR2 SVGAGI. Trimming took off 0 bases at V and 3 bases at J, with 9 bases between the two ends. The CDR3 covers 15 residues. CDR3 sequence reads: CASSYSMGRGNTIYF. CDR3 nucleotides: TGTGCCAGCAGTTACTCAATGGGGCGTGGAAACACCATATATTTT.

CDR3: CASSYSIRSVFTYEQYF. The CDR3 DNA reads TGTGCCAGCAGTTACTCGATTCGCAGCGTCTTTACCTACGAGCAGTACTTC. The chain has TRBV6-7 and TRBJ2-7, with D unclear. TRBV6-7 is identified as an open reading frame with a role that is uncertain. This CDR3 is built from 17 residues. Trimming removed 0 bases from V and 2 bases from J, with 17 bases in between.

V and J are TRBV18 and TRBJ2-2, with D uncertain. The CDR3 contains 11 residues. Trimming left V 6 bases short and J 2 bases short, with 1 base between. Germline lookup yields CDR1 KGHSH and CDR2 LQKENI. The CDR3 coding sequence is TGTGCCAGCTCCAACACCGGGGAGCTGTTTTTT. Its protein is CASSNTGELFF.

The chain recombines TRBV6-6 with TRBJ2-7; 7 positions agree with TRBD1. V lost 2 bases to trimming and J lost 3 bases; unmatched junction nucleotides: 7. The CDR3 contains 15 residues. Germline V gives CDR1 MNHNY, CDR2 SVGAGI (reference sequence). Here the CDR3 reads CASSYRAPGGYEQYF. CDR3 DNA sequence: TGTGCCAGCAGTTACCGTGCCCCAGGGGGCTACGAGCAGTACTTC.

This clone was detected once. The CDR3 sequence is CASSKKHRDYGYTF. In DNA form, the CDR3 reads TGTGCCAGCAGCAAAAAGCACAGGGACTATGGCTACACCTTC. The chain links TRBV21-1 to TRBJ1-2; TRBD1 is taken as the D call from the table, unchecked against the DNA. TRBV21-1 has pseudogene status. The CDR3 contains 14 residues.

The CDR3 here is CASSQERAGGWTDTQYF. The CDR3 DNA reads TGCGCCAGCAGCCAAGAAAGAGCGGGGGGCTGGACAGATACGCAGTATTTT. J is TRBJ2-3 and V is TRBV4-1; 9 nucleotides agree with TRBD2. The CDR3 is made up of 17 amino acids. Trimming at V came to 0 bases and at J to 3 bases, leaving 7 bases not matched to a gene. The germline V gene encodes CDR1 MGHRA and CDR2 YSYEKL.

CDR3 region: CASSQDGSYAGELFF. CDR3 sequence (DNA): TGCGCCAGCAGCCAAGATGGAAGTTACGCCGGGGAGCTGTTTTTT. The chain combines TRBV4-1 with TRBJ2-2; D not certain. CDR1 and CDR2 (germline): MGHRA, YSYEKL. Trimming took off 0 bases at V and 6 bases at J, with 11 bases between the two ends. The length of the CDR3 is 15 residues.

The chain has TRBV30 and TRBJ1-3, with D unresolved. From germline, CDR1 is GTSNPN and CDR2 SVGIG (reference sequence). V lost 5 bases and J 0 bases, leaving 5 bases between the germline ends. This CDR3 contains 12 residues. In DNA form, the CDR3 reads TGTGCCTGGGGACTCTCTGGAAACACCATATATTTT. Translation gives CAWGLSGNTIYF.

This chain links TRBV28 with TRBJ2-5; D is possibly TRBD1 (6 bases). Trimming left V 3 bases short and J 5 bases short, with 16 bases between. Germline V CDR1 and CDR2: MDHEN, SYDVKM. The CDR3 has 15 amino acids. Here the CDR3 DNA reads TGTGCCAGCAGTTTCGGGACGGCTCAGGGGGAGACCCAGTACTTC. This codes for CASSFGTAQGETQYF.

J is TRBJ1-1 and V is TRBV6-5; the D is unclear. Germline values: CDR1 MNHEY, CDR2 SVGAGI. The CDR3 loop spans 13 amino acids. V was trimmed by 2 bases and J by 4 bases, leaving 8 bases between them. The CDR3 loop reads CASSYGPATEAFF. CDR3 sequence (DNA): TGTGCCAGCAGTTACGGTCCCGCCACTGAAGCTTTCTTT.

The chain couples TRBV30 to TRBJ2-7, with D unclear. V lost 3 bases to trimming and J lost 6 bases, with 9 bases between them. Per germline, CDR1 GTSNPN and CDR2 SVGIG (reference sequence). This CDR3 is built from 11 residues. Written as DNA, the CDR3 is TGTGCCTGGAGCCTGTTTGTCGAGCAGTACTTC. Amino acid sequence: CAWSLFVEQYF.

The chain links TRBV9 to TRBJ2-3; D is undetermined. This CDR3 is 13 amino acids long. The V and J ends lost 0 bases and 1 base respectively, with 3 bases between them. From germline, CDR1 is SGDLS and CDR2 YYNGEE. This CDR3 reads CASSVAGTDTQYF. The CDR3 coding sequence is TGTGCCAGCAGCGTAGCAGGCACAGATACGCAGTATTTT.